One sample yielded the 18 T cell receptor beta chains listed below, sequenced in a study of T cells in Graves' hyperthyroidism and ophthalmopathy. Template material for amplifying TCR beta CDR3 regions consisted of RNA transcripts. Using the HTBI primer set, a first-round RT-PCR was run on the TCR CDR3. MiXCR was run by TCRdb on the multiplex PCR reads, yielding one entry per CDR3 protein. The sample has fewer than 900,000 distinct CDR3 sequences, about 16% seen once. The material sequenced was blood. The receptors were sampled from a young man with Graves' hyperthyroidism.

V gene TRBV5-1 combines with J gene TRBJ2-5; no clear D gene. Trimming pared 1 base from V and 1 base from J, leaving 11 bases between. The length of the CDR3 is 15 residues. Germline lookup yields CDR1 SGHRS and CDR2 YFSETQ. CDR3 region: CASSLRSRSQETQYF. The CDR3 DNA follows: TGCGCCAGCAGCTTGCGATCCAGGAGCCAAGAGACCCAGTACTTC.

The sample holds a few counts of this clonotype. The CDR3 reads CASSLETSGKLGELFF. The DNA for the CDR3 is TGTGCCAGCAGCTTGGAAACTAGCGGGAAACTCGGGGAGCTGTTTTTT. The chain has TRBV7-2 and TRBJ2-2; 10 positions match TRBD2. This CDR3 spans 16 amino acids. After removal of 3 bases from V and 7 bases from J, the junction contained 8 bases not matched to a gene. Germline values: CDR1 SGHTA, CDR2 FQGNSA.

This clonotype showed up many times. The chain recombines TRBV18 with TRBJ2-3, with D tentatively TRBD2 (6 bases). Looked up from germline, CDR1 is KGHSH and CDR2 is LQKENI. The V end lost 10 bases, the J end lost 5 bases, and 22 bases lay between the germline ends. The CDR3 has 15 residues. In DNA form, the CDR3 reads TGTGCCACAACCGGGAGATCGATATTTGGAGATACGCAGTATTTT. Translated, it gives CATTGRSIFGDTQYF. Filled out from reference TRBV18 and TRBJ2-3, the complete variable domain reads NAGVMQNPRHLVRRRGQEARLRCSPMKGHSHVYWYRQLPEEGLKFMVYLQKENIIDESGMPKERFSAEFPKEGPSILRIQQVVRGDSAAYFCATTGRSIFGDTQYFGPGTRLTVL.

This clonotype was counted at least ten times. This CDR3 reads CASSRGQGASAGELFF. For the CDR3, the DNA is TGTGCCAGCAGCCGCGGACAGGGGGCATCCGCCGGGGAGCTGTTTTTT. The V and J genes are TRBV12-3 or TRBV12-4 and TRBJ2-2; 11 bases align to TRBD1. The CDR3 is made up of 16 amino acids. The ends lost 6 bases at V and 6 bases at J; junction bases unmatched: 9.

This clonotype was seen a handful of times. The chain recombines TRBV15 with TRBJ2-5; unclear D gene. V was shortened by 4 bases and J by 4 bases, with 13 bases between the two germline ends. Germline V gene lookup returns CDR1 LNHNV and CDR2 YYDKDF (reference sequence). The CDR3 spans 14 residues. Here the CDR3 reads CATSTIVFGETQYF. CDR3 nucleotides: TGTGCCACCAGCACGATTGTATTCGGAGAGACCCAGTACTTC.

The rearrangement joins TRBV20-1 to TRBJ2-2, with D uncertain. Germline V lookup: CDR1 DFQATT, CDR2 SNEGSKA (reference sequence). This CDR3 contains 12 residues. Trimming left V 3 bases short and J 1 base short, with 3 bases between. CDR3 DNA: TGCAGTGCTAGGTGGAACACCGGGGAGCTGTTTTTT. This sequence encodes CSARWNTGELFF.

The CDR3 region is CASSLQGTWKLGTQYF. CDR3 nucleotide sequence: TGTGCCAGCAGCTTACAGGGCACCTGGAAGCTCGGTACGCAGTATTTT. The gene calls are TRBV12-3 or TRBV12-4 and TRBJ2-3; TRBD1 might be the D (6 bases). Trimming shortened V by 6 bases and J by 8 bases, and 24 bases separated the two germline ends. The CDR3 sequence is 16 residues long.

The chain employs TRBV7-3 and TRBJ1-1; a weak D match, TRBD1 (6 bases). The CDR3 is 14 amino acids. V lost 2 bases and J 3 bases, leaving 10 bases between the germline ends. Germline CDR1 is SGHTA and CDR2 is FQGTGA. CDR3 DNA: TGTGCCAGCAGCTTACCCAAGGGGGACACTGAAGCTTTCTTT. It translates to CASSLPKGDTEAFF.

As concerns this clonotype: The junction differs from germline at one of its ends, possibly a read error. V and J are TRBV10-3 and TRBJ2-7, with D perhaps matching TRBD2 (6 bases). The CDR3 has 14 amino acids. CDR1 is ENHRY, CDR2 SYGVKD, per germline. CDR3 residues: CQWSGEDLNYEQYF. The CDR3, as DNA: TGCCAATGGAGTGGGGAGGATCTTAACTACGAGCAGTACTTC.

This clonotype has ten or more counts. V is TRBV12-3 or TRBV12-4 and J is TRBJ2-5; TRBD2 aligns across 9 bases. With 5 bases clipped from V and 4 bases from J, the junction kept 8 bases outside the gene matches. This CDR3 comprises 15 residues. The CDR3 coding sequence is TGTGCCAGCAGTGATATCAGCGGGAGGCGAGAGACCCAGTACTTC. It yields the protein CASSDISGRRETQYF.

This clonotype was recorded at least ten times. The chain combines TRBV12-3 or TRBV12-4 with TRBJ2-1, with D perhaps TRBD2 (6 bases). Trimming cost V 3 bases and J 0 bases, with 12 bases left between them. The CDR3 is made up of 16 amino acids. The CDR3 nucleotides read TGTGCCAGCAGTTTCTCTTCGGGGGTCTCCTACAATGAGCAGTTCTTC. This codes for CASSFSSGVSYNEQFF.

The genes are TRBV29-1 and TRBJ2-1, with D maybe TRBD2 (7 bases). V dropped 7 bases and J dropped 2 bases, with 18 bases sitting between them. The CDR3 spans 15 residues. CDR1 is SQVTM, CDR2 ANQGSEA, per germline. CDR3 DNA: TGCAGCGCCCCTGATGGGGGGGGCACCTACAATGAGCAGTTCTTC. It specifies CSAPDGGGTYNEQFF.

This clonotype has only a few counts. The gene calls are TRBV15 and TRBJ1-2, with 8 positions matching TRBD1. The germline V gene has CDR1 LNHNV and CDR2 YYDKDF (reference sequence). The CDR3 totals 13 residues. Trimming cost V 1 base and J 7 bases; bases outside gene matches: 2. The CDR3 spells CATSRAQGGGYTF. In nucleotides, the CDR3 is TGTGCCACCAGCAGAGCACAGGGGGGTGGCTACACCTTC.

This clonotype was recorded many times. This chain connects TRBV20-1 to TRBJ2-1, with unresolved D. The V gene's germline CDR1 is DFQATT and CDR2 SNEGSKA (reference sequence). This CDR3 region has 15 residues. CDR3 protein: CSFKAETPSYNEQFF. The CDR3 DNA reads as TGCAGCTTTAAGGCGGAGACACCTTCCTACAATGAGCAGTTCTTC.

This clonotype has at least ten counts. The chain joins TRBV15 to TRBJ2-7, with 9 bases aligning to TRBD1. The V and J ends lost 4 bases and 1 base, in that order; junction bases with no gene match: 5. The CDR3 sequence is 15 residues long. Germline V lookup: CDR1 LNHNV, CDR2 YYDKDF (reference sequence). The CDR3 nucleotides read TGTGCCACCAGCAAAAACAGGGGGCTGTCCTACGAGCAGTACTTC. This sequence encodes CATSKNRGLSYEQYF.

This clonotype was recorded many times. The rearrangement uses TRBV7-9 and TRBJ1-5, with D perhaps TRBD1 (5 bases). Trimming left V 3 bases short and J 1 base short, with 10 bases between. The germline V gene has CDR1 SEHNR and CDR2 FQNEAQ (reference sequence). The CDR3 length is 15 residues. As DNA, the CDR3 is TGTGCCAGCAGCTTCGGGACGGCGAGCAATCAGCCCCAGCATTTT. This translates into CASSFGTASNQPQHF.

This clonotype was seen at least ten times. CDR3 DNA sequence: TGTGCCAGCAGCACGACAGGGGATAATTCACCCCTCCACTTT. Protein sequence: CASSTTGDNSPLHF. The chain recombines TRBV28 with TRBJ1-6, with 8 nucleotides matching TRBD1. The germline V gene has CDR1 MDHEN and CDR2 SYDVKM. V lost 6 bases, J lost 5 bases, and 3 bases stayed unmatched. The CDR3 is made up of 14 amino acids. Looking up the rest from reference TRBV28 and TRBJ1-6 gives the full variable domain: DVKVTQSSRYLVKRTGEKVFLECVQDMDHENMFWYRQDPGLGLRLIYFSYDVKMKEKGDIPEGYSVSREKKERFSLILESASTNQTSMYLCASSTTGDNSPLHFGNGTRLTVT.

This clonotype showed up many times. The rearrangement links TRBV2 to TRBJ1-5; 8 positions agree with TRBD1. Unmatched junction bases numbered 11, after V lost 4 bases and J lost 3 bases. The CDR3 runs 17 residues. Germline lookup yields CDR1 SNHLY and CDR2 FYNNEI. In DNA, the CDR3 is TGTGCCAGCAGTGTTCTTCCCCGGGACAGGAACAATCAGCCCCAGCATTTT. This encodes CASSVLPRDRNNQPQHF.